This TCR beta chain was observed in a study of blood T cell repertoires in COVID-19 (dated by TCRdb to about 2020). Some background on the complete study: Samples from collaborators originated in the United States, Italy and Spain and spanned both the acute and convalescent phases of COVID-19. The prospective study material was composed of cDNA or gDNA derived from T cells, B-cell-depleted T cells, or PBMCs. Subjects who had been exposed to COVID-19, were actively infected with it, or had recovered from it provided the deeply sampled blood TCRbeta repertoires that made up the dataset. The repertoires were released in a freely available public database intended as a resource for research on the immune response to SARS-CoV-2. The samples were drawn from the first 160 participants of the ongoing ImmuneRACE study and from about 1,200 subjects provided by 6 global collaborators. A de-identified subject ID, COVID-19 status, age in years and sex were almost always included in the sample metadata. Where available, HLA class I and class II types were taken from metadata supplied by the sample provider and were not determined by assay-based typing. Points the paper makes about the study in general: How much clinical and demographic metadata was included differed by source and by participant, and the metadata was provided uncurated.

To note about this clone: Its antigen remains unidentified. No qualities accompany the bases; no much larger clone lies one base away.

Collaborating institutions collected whole blood in K2EDTA tubes following their own protocols. Collaborator samples were shipped for TCRbeta analysis as frozen whole blood, isolated PBMCs, or DNA extracted from either sample type. The CDR3 goes from the cysteine to the phenylalanine over 16 residues. Left in the record is the CDR3 DNA by itself, 48 bases read in frame from the first base. V gives up 1 base and J gives up 0 bases, and the segment between their germline ends measures 10 bases. CDR1 is given as MNHEY and CDR2 as SMNVEV, both from the germline V gene (reference sequence). TCRbeta CDR3 regions were amplified from genomic DNA by means of the immunoSEQ Assay, a bias-controlled multiplex PCR. In the original analysis: Nucleated cell counts per sample were estimated from amplification of reference gene primers within the assay. To quantify the absolute abundance of each unique TCRbeta CDR3 rearrangement, sequence reads were collapsed and filtered. For each sample, productive Simpson clonality was calculated by taking the square root of Simpson's diversity index across productive rearrangements. The table comes from immuneACCESS by way of TCRdb, which keeps in-frame sequences with V and J called. Part of the clones is missing from these tables; in studies checked, under half for an unresolved V gene and the rest for unknown reasons. V and J calls plus clone size are reproduced from that table; the DNA served to infer D and trimming. The sample records about 130,000 clones, about 88% of which are singletons. The ten largest clones add up to 3.7% of the sample.

This sequence uses TRBV27 and TRBJ2-1; the D gene is possibly TRBD2, with 6 bases matching. This TCR came from a man over 45 with active COVID-19. Sequencing input: peripheral blood. The bases read TGTGCCAGCAGTTTATGGTCCGGGAGCTCCTACAATGAGCAGTTCTTC. Its amino acids are CASSLWSGSSYNEQFF.